A selection of T cell receptor beta chains follows, all from one sample in a study of blood T cell repertoires in COVID-19. This table comes from immunoSEQ multiplex PCR, and its TCRdb copy is limited to in-frame clones, with some not included. The sample holds 200,000 to 250,000 clones, just over 90% seen once. Sequencing was done on a sample of PBMCs or T cells enriched from blood (not recorded which). These receptors all come from a woman aged 18-29 years who had recovered from COVID-19. Each CDR3 is given with its conserved first and last residue.

cdr3_length | j_call | v_call | cdr3_aa
15 | TRBJ2-4 | TRBV9 | CASSVSTGETNIQYF
17 | TRBJ1-2 | TRBV5-4 | CASSSLHRDVGNYGYTF
14 | TRBJ2-5 | TRBV11-3 | CASSLDNRVETQYF
19 | TRBJ1-2 | TRBV3-1/TRBV3-2 | CASSQEVGEVRQLSYGYTF
14 | TRBJ2-1 | TRBV3-1/TRBV3-2 | CASSHVPLAGLQFF
14 | TRBJ1-1 | TRBV18 | CASSPGVGDTEAFF
20 | TRBJ2-3 | TRBV28 | CASSLSGLAGEPSYTDTQYF
13 | TRBJ1-5 | TRBV23-1 | CASSRAGSQPQHF
19 | TRBJ2-7 | TRBV5-4 | CASSRPGLAGGGGPYEQYF
15 | TRBJ2-3 | TRBV7-8 | CASRFKAGVTDTQYF
13 | TRBJ1-1 | TRBV18 | CASSPLGDRGAFF
13 | TRBJ1-1 | TRBV11-3 | CASSFSTDTEAFF
15 | TRBJ2-7 | TRBV15 | CATSLGALSSYEQYF
15 | TRBJ1-4 | TRBV7-8 | CASSLGTGESEKLFF
14 | TRBJ1-6 | TRBV5-8 | CASSLGQGGSPLHF
15 | TRBJ1-1 | TRBV5-1 | CASSWGVGMNTEAFF
15 | TRBJ1-5 | TRBV3-1/TRBV3-2 | CASSQGDRKNQPQHF
13 | TRBJ1-2 | TRBV9 | CASSAPGYYGYTF
16 | TRBJ2-4 | TRBV28 | CASSFRLARSKNIQYF
11 | TRBJ1-2 | TRBV23-1 | CASSQTINGTF
12 | TRBJ2-1 | TRBV5-1 | CASSEGYNEQFF
15 | TRBJ2-3 | TRBV19 | CASSFVPGTGGTQYF